Presented here are 21 T cell receptor beta chains from one specimen sequenced in a study of human T cells and chemical hapten exposure. As for time point: patch test 3, about 24 weeks after DPC sensitization. Specified treatment: therapeutic diphenylcyclopropenone sensitization with weekly scalp DPC. TCRdb re-derived calls from the RACE reads in MiXCR, one entry per CDR3 protein. Of roughly 90,000 distinct CDR3 sequences in the sample, 9.5% to 13% are singletons; the top ten hold 1% to 1.2%. The material was whole blood, obtained in connection with sensitization to the hapten diphenylcyclopropenone (DPC). The receptors shown here come from a woman between 25 and 40 years old with alopecia areata. Some clones in this sample may be carry-over from other donors' samples.

CDR3 DNA: TGTGCCTGGAGTACCGGACAGAACACCGGGGAGCTGTTTTTT. Its protein product is CAWSTGQNTGELFF. The chain carries TRBV30 and TRBJ2-2, with D perhaps matching TRBD1 (5 bases). The CDR3 runs to 14 residues. V was shortened by 2 bases and J by 1 base, with 8 bases between the two germline ends. The germline gives CDR1 GTSNPN, CDR2 SVGIG (reference sequence).

This clonotype appeared many times. The V and J genes are TRBV20-1 and TRBJ2-7, with 8 bases identical to TRBD2. The V segment lost 3 bases and the J segment 6 bases; nucleotides outside the gene matches: 10. The CDR3 extends over 14 amino acids. In germline, CDR1 is DFQATT, CDR2 SNEGSKA (reference sequence). CDR3 protein: CSASSYVAGTEQYF. CDR3 nucleotide sequence: TGCAGTGCTAGCTCATATGTAGCGGGAACCGAGCAGTACTTC.

The chain uses TRBV5-8 and TRBJ1-5; D not certain. The germline V and J ends were trimmed by 4 bases and 4 bases, with 21 bases remaining between them. The CDR3 consists of 17 residues. Per germline, CDR1 SGHTS and CDR2 YDEGEE. The DNA of the CDR3 is TGTGCCAGCAGCCCGACCCGGGCCACGCGTTTAAATCAGCCCCAGCATTTT. Encoded protein: CASSPTRATRLNQPQHF.

This clonotype turned up a few times. The genes are TRBV28 and TRBJ2-4; unclear D gene. V was trimmed by 4 bases and J by 9 bases, leaving 7 bases between them. From germline, CDR1 is MDHEN and CDR2 SYDVKM. This CDR3 has 11 residues. CDR3 DNA sequence: TGTGCCAGCAGTTCTTGGAGCATTCAGTACTTC. This sequence encodes CASSSWSIQYF.

This clonotype was observed a handful of times. The chain combines TRBV28 with TRBJ2-2; 9 positions agree with TRBD1. Per germline, CDR1 MDHEN and CDR2 SYDVKM. This CDR3 has 15 amino acids. V lost 5 bases, J lost 5 bases, and 6 bases stayed unmatched. The CDR3 protein is CASSDGQGITGELFF. In nucleotides, the CDR3 is TGTGCCAGCAGTGACGGACAGGGGATAACCGGGGAGCTGTTTTTT.

This clonotype appeared once. This may be a read error, as it is one base from a much larger clone. The V gene is TRBV7-9, the J gene TRBJ2-3, with 8 bases fitting TRBD2. The CDR3 consists of 12 residues. Germline CDR1 SEHNR, CDR2 FQNEAQ (reference sequence). CDR3 sequence: CVSRAPNGRAYF. The CDR3 DNA reads as TGTGTCAGCAGAGCCCCGAACGGGAGGGCGTATTTT.

J is TRBJ2-7 and V is TRBV29-1; 7 nucleotides match TRBD1. This CDR3 is built from 11 residues. Germline loops: CDR1 SQVTM, CDR2 ANQGSEA. V dropped 8 bases and J dropped 9; count of bases not matched to a gene: 10. CDR3 sequence reads: CSFGQADGQYF. CDR3 DNA: TGCAGCTTTGGACAGGCGGACGGGCAGTACTTC.

This chain uses TRBV20-1 with TRBJ2-1; TRBD2 matches at 13 bases. Germline V CDR1 and CDR2: DFQATT, SNEGSKA (reference sequence). The CDR3 is made up of 19 amino acids. V dropped 3 bases and J dropped 0; count of bases not matched to a gene: 11. In DNA, the CDR3 is TGCAGTGCTAGTGGACAGGCGGGGACTAGCGGGGTCTCCTACAATGAGCAGTTCTTC. Translation gives CSASGQAGTSGVSYNEQFF.

This clonotype was counted many times. This chain uses TRBV28 with TRBJ1-1; TRBD1 agrees at 8 bases. Germline V lookup: CDR1 MDHEN, CDR2 SYDVKM. After removal of 6 bases from V and 5 bases from J, the junction contained 2 bases not matched to a gene. This CDR3 is built from 12 residues. For the CDR3, the DNA is TGTGCCAGCAGATACAGGGGGACTGAAGCTTTCTTT. It specifies CASRYRGTEAFF.

The chain employs TRBV24-1 and TRBJ1-5; D is ambiguous. This CDR3 spans 14 amino acids. Per the germline V gene, CDR1 is KGHDR and CDR2 is SFDVKD. Trimming took 6 bases from V and 0 from J, leaving 8 bases between them. The CDR3 reads CATSPPNSNQPQHF. In DNA form, the CDR3 reads TGTGCCACCAGTCCCCCCAATAGCAATCAGCCCCAGCATTTT.

As regards this clonotype: A single base separates this from a much larger clone, so it may be a read error. V is TRBV6-5 and J is TRBJ1-1; 8 bases line up with TRBD1. J was trimmed by 5 bases and V by 2 bases; bases with no gene match: 7. Germline CDR1 and CDR2: MNHEY and SVGAGI. This CDR3 region has 15 residues. Here the CDR3 reads CASSYRTGCRTEAFF. The CDR3 nucleotides read TGTGCCAGCAGTTACCGGACAGGGTGTCGGACTGAAGCTTTCTTT.

There are many counts of this clonotype. The V gene is TRBV12-3 or TRBV12-4, the J gene TRBJ1-6; no firm D call. V was clipped by 3 bases and J by 6 bases, with 18 bases between them. The CDR3 covers 17 residues. The CDR3 protein is CASSFMGLLIVNSPLHF. CDR3 DNA: TGTGCCAGCAGTTTTATGGGCCTACTTATAGTTAATTCACCCCTCCACTTT.

This clonotype was counted ten times or more. This sequence joins TRBV6-6 and TRBJ1-4; D not resolved. V was trimmed by 5 bases and J by 8 bases, leaving 15 bases between them. The CDR3 spans 14 residues. CDR1 is MNHNY and CDR2 is SVGAGI in the germline V gene (reference sequence). The CDR3 region is CASSGYDTGEKLFF. CDR3 bases: TGTGCCAGCAGTGGCTACGATACGGGGGAAAAACTGTTTTTT.

This clonotype has ten or more counts. The J gene is TRBJ1-5, the V gene TRBV4-1; tentative D call: TRBD1 (6 bases). Germline V gives CDR1 MGHRA, CDR2 YSYEKL. V dropped 3 bases and J dropped 2 bases, with 14 bases sitting between them. This CDR3 is built from 16 residues. The CDR3 region has the DNA TGCGCCAGCAGCCAGGGGCGGGGGGCCGGCAATCAGCCCCAGCATTTT. It specifies CASSQGRGAGNQPQHF.

The V gene is TRBV10-3, the J gene TRBJ1-5, with D perhaps TRBD1 (6 bases). CDR3 length: 14 amino acids. V was clipped by 3 bases and J by 5 bases, with 11 bases between them. CDR1 and CDR2 (germline): ENHRY, SYGVKD. The DNA of the CDR3 is TGTGCCATCAGTGATGAACAGGGCTATCAGCCCCAGCATTTT. Its protein is CAISDEQGYQPQHF.

Here the CDR3 reads CASSWGGFTDTQYF. The CDR3 bases are TGTGCCAGCAGTTGGGGGGGATTCACAGATACGCAGTATTTT. The chain carries TRBV28 and TRBJ2-3; 7 bases are a match to TRBD2. The CDR3 runs to 14 residues. Germline V gene sequence: CDR1 MDHEN, CDR2 SYDVKM. V was pared by 4 bases and J by 2 bases, with 3 bases of the junction left unmatched.

This clonotype appeared a few times. The chain links TRBV29-1 to TRBJ2-3; 9 bases are a match to TRBD1. CDR1 is SQVTM, CDR2 ANQGSEA, per germline. There are 13 residues in the CDR3. J lost 6 bases, V lost 5 bases, and 6 bases had no gene match. The CDR3 here is CSVTGGARDTQYF. The CDR3 DNA is TGCAGCGTTACAGGGGGCGCGAGGGATACGCAGTATTTT.

This clonotype was detected many times. This rearrangement joins TRBV28 to TRBJ1-1; D not resolved. CDR1 and CDR2 from the germline V gene are MDHEN and SYDVKM. V was cut by 3 bases and J by 4 bases, with 3 bases left in between. The CDR3 consists of 11 residues. The CDR3 here is CASSFGTEAFF. CDR3 in DNA: TGTGCCAGCAGTTTCGGCACTGAAGCTTTCTTT.

The chain recombines TRBV4-2 with TRBJ1-1; TRBD1 agrees at 11 bases. J lost 8 bases, V lost 3 bases, and 5 bases had no gene match. CDR3 length: 14 amino acids. The V gene's germline CDR1 is LGHNA and CDR2 YNFKEQ. The CDR3 sequence: CASSQADRGREAFF. The DNA for the CDR3 is TGTGCCAGCAGCCAGGCGGACAGGGGGCGAGAAGCTTTCTTT.

This clonotype was counted ten times or more. The chain combines TRBV2 with TRBJ2-7, with TRBD1 identical over 10 bases. V dropped 6 bases and J dropped 1; count of bases not matched to a gene: 6. Germline V CDR1 and CDR2: SNHLY, FYNNEI. The CDR3 has 15 residues. The CDR3 nucleotides are TGTGCCAGCAGCGGGACAGGGGACAATTCCTACGAGCAGTACTTC. It is translated as CASSGTGDNSYEQYF.

This clonotype was recorded many times. The chain recombines TRBV6-1 with TRBJ1-6; D might be TRBD1 (6 bases). V gave up 1 base and J gave up 13 bases, with 17 bases separating them. The CDR3 contains 15 residues. Per the germline V gene, CDR1 is MNHNS and CDR2 is SASEGT. The CDR3 reads CASSEVPGQGSPLHF. In DNA, the CDR3 is TGTGCCAGCAGTGAAGTACCGGGACAAGGTTCGCCCCTCCACTTT.